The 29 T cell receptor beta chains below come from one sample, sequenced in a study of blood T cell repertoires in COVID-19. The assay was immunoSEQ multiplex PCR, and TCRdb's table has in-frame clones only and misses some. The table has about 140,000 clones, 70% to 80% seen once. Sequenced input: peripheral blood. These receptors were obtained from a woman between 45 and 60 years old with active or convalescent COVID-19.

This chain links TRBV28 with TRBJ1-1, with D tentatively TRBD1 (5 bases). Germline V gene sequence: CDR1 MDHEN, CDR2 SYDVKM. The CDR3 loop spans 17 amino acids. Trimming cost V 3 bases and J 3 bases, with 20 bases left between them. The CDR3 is CASSFIFAQGPHTEAFF. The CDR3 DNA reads TGTGCCAGCAGTTTTATTTTTGCGCAGGGTCCTCACACTGAAGCTTTCTTT.

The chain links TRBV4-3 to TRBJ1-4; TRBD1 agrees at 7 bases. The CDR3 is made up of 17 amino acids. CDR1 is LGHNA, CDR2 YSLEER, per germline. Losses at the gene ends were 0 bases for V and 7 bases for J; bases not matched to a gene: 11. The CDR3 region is CASSQELNSQGIEKLFF. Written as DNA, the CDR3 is TGCGCCAGCAGCCAAGAATTGAACTCACAGGGGATTGAAAAACTGTTTTTT.

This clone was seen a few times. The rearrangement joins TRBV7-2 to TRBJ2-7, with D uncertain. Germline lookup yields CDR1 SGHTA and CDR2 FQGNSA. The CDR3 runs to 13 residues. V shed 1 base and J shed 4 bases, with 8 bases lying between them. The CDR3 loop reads CASSLVDEYEQYF. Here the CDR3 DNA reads TGTGCCAGCAGCTTAGTAGATGAGTACGAGCAGTACTTC.

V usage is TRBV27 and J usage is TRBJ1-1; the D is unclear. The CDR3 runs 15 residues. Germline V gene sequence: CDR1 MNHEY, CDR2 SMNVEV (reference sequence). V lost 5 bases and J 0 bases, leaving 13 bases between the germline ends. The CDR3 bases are TGTGCCAGCAGTGCTGCAGGAAACTTGAACACTGAAGCTTTCTTT. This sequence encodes CASSAAGNLNTEAFF.

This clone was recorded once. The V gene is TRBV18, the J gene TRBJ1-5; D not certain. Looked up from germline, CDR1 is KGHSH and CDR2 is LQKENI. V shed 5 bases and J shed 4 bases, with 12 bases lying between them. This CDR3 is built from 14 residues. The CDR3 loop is CASSAEPGNQPQHF. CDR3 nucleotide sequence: TGTGCCAGCTCAGCCGAGCCGGGAAATCAGCCCCAGCATTTT.

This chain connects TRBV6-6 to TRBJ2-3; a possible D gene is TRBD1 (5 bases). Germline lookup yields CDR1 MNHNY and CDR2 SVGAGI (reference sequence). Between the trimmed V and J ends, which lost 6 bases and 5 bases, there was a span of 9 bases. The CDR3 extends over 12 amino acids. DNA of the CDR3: TGTGCCAGCAGCTACACAGGAGATACGCAGTATTTT. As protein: CASSYTGDTQYF.

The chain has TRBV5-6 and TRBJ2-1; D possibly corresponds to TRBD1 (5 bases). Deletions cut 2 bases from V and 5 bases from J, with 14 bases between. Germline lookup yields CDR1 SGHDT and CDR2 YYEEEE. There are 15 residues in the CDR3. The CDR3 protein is CASSFRGIGDNEQFF. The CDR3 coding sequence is TGTGCCAGCAGCTTTCGCGGAATAGGGGACAATGAGCAGTTCTTC.

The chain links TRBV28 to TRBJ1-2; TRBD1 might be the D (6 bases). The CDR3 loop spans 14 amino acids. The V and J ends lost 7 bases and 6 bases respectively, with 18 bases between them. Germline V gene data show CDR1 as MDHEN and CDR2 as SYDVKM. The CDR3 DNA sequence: TGTGCCAGCAACCCACAGGGACGGGTTCATGGCTACACCTTC. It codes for CASNPQGRVHGYTF.

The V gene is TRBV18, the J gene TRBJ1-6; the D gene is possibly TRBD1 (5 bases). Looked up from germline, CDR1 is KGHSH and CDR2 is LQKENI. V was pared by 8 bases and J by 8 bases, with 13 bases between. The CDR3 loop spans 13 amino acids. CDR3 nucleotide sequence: TGTGCCAGCACCCCTGAGACAGATTCACCCCTCCACTTT. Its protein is CASTPETDSPLHF.

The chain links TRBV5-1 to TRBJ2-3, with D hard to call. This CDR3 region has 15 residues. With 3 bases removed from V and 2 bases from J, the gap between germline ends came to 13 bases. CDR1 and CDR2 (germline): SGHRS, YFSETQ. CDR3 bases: TGCGCCAGCAGCTCCCTACTATCGACCACAGATACGCAGTATTTT. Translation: CASSSLLSTTDTQYF.

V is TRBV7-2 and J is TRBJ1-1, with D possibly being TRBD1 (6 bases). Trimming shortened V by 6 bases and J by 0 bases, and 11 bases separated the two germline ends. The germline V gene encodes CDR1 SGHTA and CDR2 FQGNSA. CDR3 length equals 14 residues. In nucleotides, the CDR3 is TGTGCCAGCAGTCCACAGGGACTGAACACTGAAGCTTTCTTT. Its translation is CASSPQGLNTEAFF.

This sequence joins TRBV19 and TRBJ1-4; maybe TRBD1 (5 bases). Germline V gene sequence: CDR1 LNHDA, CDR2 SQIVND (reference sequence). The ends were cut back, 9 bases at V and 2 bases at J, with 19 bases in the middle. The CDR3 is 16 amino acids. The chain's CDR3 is CASRDWGRGTNEKLFF. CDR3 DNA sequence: TGTGCCAGCCGTGATTGGGGACGGGGGACTAATGAAAAACTGTTTTTT.

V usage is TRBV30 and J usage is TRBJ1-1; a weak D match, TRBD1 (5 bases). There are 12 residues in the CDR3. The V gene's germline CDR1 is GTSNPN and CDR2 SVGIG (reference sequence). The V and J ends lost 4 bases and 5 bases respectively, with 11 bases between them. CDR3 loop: CAWKVGDTEAFF. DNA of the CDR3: TGTGCCTGGAAGGTAGGGGATACTGAAGCTTTCTTT.

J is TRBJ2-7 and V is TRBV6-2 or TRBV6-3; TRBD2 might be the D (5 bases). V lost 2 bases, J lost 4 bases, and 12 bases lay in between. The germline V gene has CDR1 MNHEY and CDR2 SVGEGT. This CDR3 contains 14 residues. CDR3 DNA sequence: TGTGCCAGCAGTTACCGTACCCGCGGGTACGAGCAGTACTTC. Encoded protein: CASSYRTRGYEQYF.

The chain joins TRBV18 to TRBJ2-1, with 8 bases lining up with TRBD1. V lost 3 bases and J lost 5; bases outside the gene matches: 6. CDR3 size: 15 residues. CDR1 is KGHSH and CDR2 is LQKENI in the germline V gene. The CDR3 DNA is TGTGCCAGCTCACCCAGACAGGGGCCGAACAATGAGCAGTTCTTC. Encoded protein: CASSPRQGPNNEQFF.

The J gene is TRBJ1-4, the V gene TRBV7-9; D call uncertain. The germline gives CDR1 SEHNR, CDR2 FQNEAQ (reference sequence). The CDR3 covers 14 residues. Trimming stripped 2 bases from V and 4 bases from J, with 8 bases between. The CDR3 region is CASSLPQDNEKLFF. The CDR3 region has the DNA TGTGCCAGCAGCTTACCCCAGGATAATGAAAAACTGTTTTTT.

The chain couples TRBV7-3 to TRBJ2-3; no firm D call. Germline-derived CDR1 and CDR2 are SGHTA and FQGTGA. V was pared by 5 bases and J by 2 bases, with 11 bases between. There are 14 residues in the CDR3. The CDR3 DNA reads TGTGCCAGCAGCCCACGTGCGGCCACAGATACGCAGTATTTT. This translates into CASSPRAATDTQYF.

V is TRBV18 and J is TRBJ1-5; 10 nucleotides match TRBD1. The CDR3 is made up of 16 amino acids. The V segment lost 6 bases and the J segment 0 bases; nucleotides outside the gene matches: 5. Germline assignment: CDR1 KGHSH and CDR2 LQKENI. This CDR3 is CASSSGQGSSNQPQHF. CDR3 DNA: TGTGCCAGCTCTTCGGGACAGGGGTCTAGCAATCAGCCCCAGCATTTT.

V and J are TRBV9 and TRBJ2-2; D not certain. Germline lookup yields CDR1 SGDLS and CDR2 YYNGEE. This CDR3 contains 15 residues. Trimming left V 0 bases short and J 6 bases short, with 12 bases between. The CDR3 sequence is CASSVEVGNAGELFF. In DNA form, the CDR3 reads TGTGCCAGCAGCGTAGAAGTGGGCAATGCCGGGGAGCTGTTTTTT.

CDR3 bases: TGTGCCAGCAGCGTCCGGACACGGAGCGGGAGGATTGCCTACGAGCAGTACTTC. This gives the protein CASSVRTRSGRIAYEQYF. This chain joins TRBV21-1 and TRBJ2-7; the DNA was not used to check the table's D call, TRBD2. TRBV21-1 is a recognized pseudogene. The CDR3 length is 18 residues.

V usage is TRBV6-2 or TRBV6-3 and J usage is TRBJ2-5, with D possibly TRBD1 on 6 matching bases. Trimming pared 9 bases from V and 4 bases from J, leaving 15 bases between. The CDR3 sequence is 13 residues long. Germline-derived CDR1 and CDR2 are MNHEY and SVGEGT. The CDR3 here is CASTPEQGETQYF. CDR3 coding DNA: TGTGCCAGTACCCCTGAACAGGGAGAGACCCAGTACTTC.

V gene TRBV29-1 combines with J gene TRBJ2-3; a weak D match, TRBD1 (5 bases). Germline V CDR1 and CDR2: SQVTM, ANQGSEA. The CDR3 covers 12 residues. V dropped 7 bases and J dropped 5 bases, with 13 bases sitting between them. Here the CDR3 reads CSARTLIDTQYF. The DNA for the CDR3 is TGCAGCGCCCGGACACTGATAGATACGCAGTATTTT.

The CDR3 DNA is TGTGCCAGTATCTCTCGGGGTTTAGGTCAGCCCCAGCATTTT. Translating gives CASISRGLGQPQHF. This chain links TRBV19 with TRBJ1-5; no reliable D call. There are 14 residues in the CDR3. V lost 7 bases to trimming and J lost 6 bases, with 16 bases between them. Per the germline V gene, CDR1 is LNHDA and CDR2 is SQIVND (reference sequence).

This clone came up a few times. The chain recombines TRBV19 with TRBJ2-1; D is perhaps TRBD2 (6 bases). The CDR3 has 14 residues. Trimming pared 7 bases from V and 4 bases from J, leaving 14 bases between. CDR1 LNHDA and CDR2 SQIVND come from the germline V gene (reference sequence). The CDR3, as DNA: TGTGCCAGTACGGATAGCGGCTTTTACAATGAGCAGTTCTTC. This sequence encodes CASTDSGFYNEQFF.

CDR3 sequence (DNA): TGTGCCAGTAGTCTTCGGGGGGGGTCGTCTGAAGCTTTCTTT. Translated: CASSLRGGSSEAFF. The rearrangement uses TRBV19 and TRBJ1-1; possible D gene TRBD1, 5 bases. Trimming took off 5 bases at V and 6 bases at J, with 16 bases between the two ends. The CDR3 is 14 residues long. Per the germline V gene, CDR1 is LNHDA and CDR2 is SQIVND (reference sequence).

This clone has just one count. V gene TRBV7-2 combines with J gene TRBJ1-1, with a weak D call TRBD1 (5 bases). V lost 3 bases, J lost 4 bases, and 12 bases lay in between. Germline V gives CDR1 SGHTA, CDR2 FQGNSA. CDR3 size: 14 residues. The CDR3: CASSFRRVATEAFF. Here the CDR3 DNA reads TGTGCCAGCAGCTTTCGCAGGGTGGCCACTGAAGCTTTCTTT.

DNA for the CDR3: TGTGCCAGCAGTCGAGGACAGGGGGCGTTTAAAGCTTTCTTT. Translating it yields CASSRGQGAFKAFF. The rearrangement links TRBV7-2 to TRBJ1-1, with 11 bases identical to TRBD1. The V gene's germline CDR1 is SGHTA and CDR2 FQGNSA. The ends lost 6 bases at V and 9 bases at J; junction bases unmatched: 9. The CDR3 loop spans 14 amino acids.

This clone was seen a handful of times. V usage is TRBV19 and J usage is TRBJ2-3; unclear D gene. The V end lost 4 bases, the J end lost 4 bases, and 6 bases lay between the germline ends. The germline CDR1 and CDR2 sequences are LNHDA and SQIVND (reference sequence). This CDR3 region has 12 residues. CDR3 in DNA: TGTGCCAGTAGTAACTACGCAGATACGCAGTATTTT. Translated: CASSNYADTQYF.

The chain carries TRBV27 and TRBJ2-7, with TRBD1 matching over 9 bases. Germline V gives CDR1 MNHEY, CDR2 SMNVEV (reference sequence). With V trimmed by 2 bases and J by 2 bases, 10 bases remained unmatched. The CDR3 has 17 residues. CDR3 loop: CASSLRFRQGVPYEQYF. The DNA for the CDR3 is TGTGCCAGCAGTTTACGATTCAGACAGGGGGTTCCCTACGAGCAGTACTTC.